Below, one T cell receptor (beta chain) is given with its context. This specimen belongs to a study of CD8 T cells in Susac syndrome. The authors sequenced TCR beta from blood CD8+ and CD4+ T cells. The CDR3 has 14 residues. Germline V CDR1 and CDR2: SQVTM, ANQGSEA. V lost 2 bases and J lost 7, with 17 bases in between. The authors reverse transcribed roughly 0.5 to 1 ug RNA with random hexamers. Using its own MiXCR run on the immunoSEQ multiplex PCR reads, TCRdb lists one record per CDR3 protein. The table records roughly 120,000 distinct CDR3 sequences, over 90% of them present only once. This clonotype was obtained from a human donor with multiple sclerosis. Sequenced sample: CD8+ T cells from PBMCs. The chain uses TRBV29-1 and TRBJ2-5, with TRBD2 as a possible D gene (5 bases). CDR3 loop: CSVEISLGRGTQYF. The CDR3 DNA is TGCAGCGTTGAAATCAGCTTGGGGAGAGGGACCCAGTACTTC.